These 9 T cell receptor beta chains came from one sample sequenced in a study of T cells after yellow fever vaccination. TCRdb reprocessed the 5' RACE reads via MiXCR and lists one record per CDR3 protein. The repertoire holds around 340,000 distinct CDR3 sequences, with 8.5% to 10% as singletons. The sample here was PBMCs, taken on the day of the first yellow fever vaccination. These receptors were obtained from a man in his late teens or twenties who received the YFV17D yellow fever vaccine.

This clonotype was seen many times. The chain couples TRBV6-2 or TRBV6-3 to TRBJ1-2, with D hard to call. V was pared by 0 bases and J by 6 bases, with 8 bases between. The germline V gene has CDR1 MNHEY and CDR2 SVGEGT. The CDR3 covers 13 residues. This CDR3 is CASSYSSEDGYTF. The DNA for the CDR3 is TGTGCCAGCAGTTACTCGAGCGAGGATGGCTACACCTTC.

This clonotype was detected only once. The chain combines TRBV5-4 with TRBJ2-3, with 7 bases lining up with TRBD2. The length of the CDR3 is 16 residues. From germline, CDR1 is SGHNT and CDR2 YYREEE (reference sequence). V lost 2 bases and J lost 2; bases outside the gene matches: 8. The CDR3 DNA is TGTGCCAGCAGCTTCGTAGCTAGCGGAGCCACAGATACGCAGTATTTT. It specifies CASSFVASGATDTQYF. The full variable domain, in which reference TRBV5-4 and TRBJ2-3 provide the parts outside the CDR3, is ETGVTQSPTHLIKTRGQQVTLRCSSQSGHNTVSWYQQALGQGPQFIFQYYREEENGRGNFPPRFSGLQFPNYSSELNVNALELDDSALYLCASSFVASGATDTQYFGPGTRLTVL.

This clonotype is termed medium-sized. The chain recombines TRBV10-2 with TRBJ2-7; D ambiguous. V lost 8 bases, J lost 2 bases, and 7 bases lay in between. CDR3 length equals 11 residues. Germline V gene sequence: CDR1 WSHSY, CDR2 SAAADI. CDR3 DNA sequence: TGCGCCAGCGGGTCCCCCTACGAGCAGTACTTC. This codes for CASGSPYEQYF.

This clonotype was detected only a few times. The rearrangement joins TRBV14 to TRBJ1-2; D remains ambiguous. The germline gives CDR1 SGHDN, CDR2 FVKESK. Trimming pared 0 bases from V and 6 bases from J, leaving 11 bases between. There are 14 residues in the CDR3. The DNA of the CDR3 is TGTGCCAGCAGCCAAGAATTCAGGTTTGATGGCTACACCTTC. Translation: CASSQEFRFDGYTF.

The chain couples TRBV20-1 to TRBJ2-7; a possible D gene is TRBD1 (5 bases). The ends were cut back, 1 base at V and 3 bases at J, with 16 bases in the middle. This CDR3 is built from 15 residues. CDR1 is DFQATT, CDR2 SNEGSKA, per germline (reference sequence). Written as DNA, the CDR3 is TGCAGTGCTAGAGGGGGCCGACAGATATTCTACGAGCAGTACTTC. Its translation is CSARGGRQIFYEQYF.

This chain joins TRBV19 and TRBJ2-1, with 10 bases identical to TRBD2. This CDR3 contains 21 residues. The junction had 22 bases not matched to a gene; V was cut back by 8 bases and J by 0 bases. Germline V gene data show CDR1 as LNHDA and CDR2 as SQIVND (reference sequence). The CDR3 bases are TGTGCCAGTTCCGCAGCCTTCGGACTAGCGGTCCAAATTAACTCCTACAATGAGCAGTTCTTC. Its translation is CASSAAFGLAVQINSYNEQFF.

This rearrangement joins TRBV6-5 to TRBJ1-2, with a tentative D call TRBD1 (5 bases). The germline V gene encodes CDR1 MNHEY and CDR2 SVGAGI. The CDR3 sequence is 14 residues long. V dropped 5 bases and J dropped 2 bases, with 12 bases sitting between them. The CDR3 DNA reads as TGTGCCAGCAGTACCTCGGGGGGAAACTATGGCTACACCTTC. Translation: CASSTSGGNYGYTF.

This clonotype was seen at least ten times. This chain links TRBV18 with TRBJ2-1; D is undetermined. The CDR3 spans 13 residues. Trimming took off 2 bases at V and 6 bases at J, with 8 bases between the two ends. Germline-derived CDR1 and CDR2 are KGHSH and LQKENI. The CDR3 protein is CASSPELLNEQFF. CDR3 bases: TGTGCCAGCTCACCAGAGCTACTCAATGAGCAGTTCTTC.

This clonotype has only a few counts. The gene calls are TRBV4-1 and TRBJ2-1; no definite D call. The CDR3 runs to 14 residues. Germline V gene lookup returns CDR1 MGHRA and CDR2 YSYEKL. V shed 0 bases and J shed 6 bases, with 9 bases lying between them. The CDR3 loop is CASSQDLSGNEQFF. The DNA for the CDR3 is TGCGCCAGCAGCCAAGATCTAAGTGGCAATGAGCAGTTCTTC.